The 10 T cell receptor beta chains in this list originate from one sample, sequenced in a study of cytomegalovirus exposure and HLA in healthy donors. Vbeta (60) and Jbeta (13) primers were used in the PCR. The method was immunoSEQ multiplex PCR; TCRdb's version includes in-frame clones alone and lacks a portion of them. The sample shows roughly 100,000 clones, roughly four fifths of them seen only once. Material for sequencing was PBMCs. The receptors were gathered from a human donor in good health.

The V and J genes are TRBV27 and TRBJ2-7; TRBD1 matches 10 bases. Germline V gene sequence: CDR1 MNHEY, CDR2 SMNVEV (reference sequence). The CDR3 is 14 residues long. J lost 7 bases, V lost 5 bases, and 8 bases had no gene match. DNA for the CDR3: TGTGCCAGCAGTCCTCCGGGACAGGGGCCGGAGCAGTACTTC. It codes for CASSPPGQGPEQYF.

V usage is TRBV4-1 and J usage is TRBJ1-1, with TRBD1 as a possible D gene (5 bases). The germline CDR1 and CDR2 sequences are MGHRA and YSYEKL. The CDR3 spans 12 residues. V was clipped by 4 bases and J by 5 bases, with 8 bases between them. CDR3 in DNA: TGCGCCAGCAGCCCCAGGGAAACTGAAGCTTTCTTT. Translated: CASSPRETEAFF.

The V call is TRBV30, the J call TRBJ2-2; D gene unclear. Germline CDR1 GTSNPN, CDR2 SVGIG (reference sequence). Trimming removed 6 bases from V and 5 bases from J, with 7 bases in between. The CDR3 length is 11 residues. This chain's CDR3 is CACEQTGELFF. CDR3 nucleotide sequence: TGTGCCTGCGAACAAACCGGGGAGCTGTTTTTT.

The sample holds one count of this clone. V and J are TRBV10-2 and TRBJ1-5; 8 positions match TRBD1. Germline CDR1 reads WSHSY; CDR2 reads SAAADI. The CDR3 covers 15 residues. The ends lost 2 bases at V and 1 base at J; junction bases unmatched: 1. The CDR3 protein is CASSETGGSNQPQHF. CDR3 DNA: TGCGCCAGCAGTGAGACAGGGGGGAGCAATCAGCCCCAGCATTTT.

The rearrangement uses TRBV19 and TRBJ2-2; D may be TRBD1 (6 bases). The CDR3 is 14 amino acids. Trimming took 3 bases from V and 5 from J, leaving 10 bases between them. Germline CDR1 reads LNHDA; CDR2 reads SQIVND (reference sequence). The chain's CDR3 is CASSIPQGTGELFF. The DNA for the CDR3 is TGTGCCAGTAGTATCCCTCAGGGGACCGGGGAGCTGTTTTTT.

CDR3 sequence reads: CASSLATGQAYYGYTF. CDR3 in DNA: TGTGCCAGCAGCTTGGCCACCGGACAGGCCTACTATGGCTACACCTTC. This chain connects TRBV5-6 to TRBJ1-2; 7 bases match TRBD1. CDR3 size: 16 residues. V lost 0 bases to trimming and J lost 3 bases; unmatched junction nucleotides: 8. Germline V CDR1 and CDR2: SGHDT, YYEEEE.

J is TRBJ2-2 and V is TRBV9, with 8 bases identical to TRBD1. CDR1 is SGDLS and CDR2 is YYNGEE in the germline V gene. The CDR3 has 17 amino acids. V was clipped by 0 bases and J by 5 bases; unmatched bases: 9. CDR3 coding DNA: TGTGCCAGCAGCGTAGGGGCAGGGGGCGCTTGGACCGGGGAGCTGTTTTTT. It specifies CASSVGAGGAWTGELFF.

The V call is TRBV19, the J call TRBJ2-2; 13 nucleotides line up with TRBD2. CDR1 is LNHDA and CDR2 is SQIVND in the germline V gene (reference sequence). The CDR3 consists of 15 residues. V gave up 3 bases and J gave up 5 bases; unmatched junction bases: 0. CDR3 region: CASSMTSGRTGELFF. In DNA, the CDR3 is TGTGCCAGTAGTATGACTAGCGGGAGGACCGGGGAGCTGTTTTTT.

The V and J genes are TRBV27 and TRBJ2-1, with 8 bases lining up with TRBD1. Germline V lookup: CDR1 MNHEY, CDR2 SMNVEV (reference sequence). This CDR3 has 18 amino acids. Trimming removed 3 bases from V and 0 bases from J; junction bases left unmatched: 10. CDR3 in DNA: TGTGCCAGCAGTTTCCCGACAGGGGAATGGGGCTCCTACAATGAGCAGTTCTTC. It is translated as CASSFPTGEWGSYNEQFF.

As DNA, the CDR3 is TGTGCCAGCAGCCCGGGACAGGGAATGAATTCACCCCTCCACTTT. Its protein product is CASSPGQGMNSPLHF. The genes are TRBV5-6 and TRBJ1-6; 9 nucleotides agree with TRBD1. J gave up 7 bases and V 4 bases, and 6 bases lay outside the gene matches. Germline CDR1 is SGHDT and CDR2 is YYEEEE. The CDR3 sequence is 15 residues long.